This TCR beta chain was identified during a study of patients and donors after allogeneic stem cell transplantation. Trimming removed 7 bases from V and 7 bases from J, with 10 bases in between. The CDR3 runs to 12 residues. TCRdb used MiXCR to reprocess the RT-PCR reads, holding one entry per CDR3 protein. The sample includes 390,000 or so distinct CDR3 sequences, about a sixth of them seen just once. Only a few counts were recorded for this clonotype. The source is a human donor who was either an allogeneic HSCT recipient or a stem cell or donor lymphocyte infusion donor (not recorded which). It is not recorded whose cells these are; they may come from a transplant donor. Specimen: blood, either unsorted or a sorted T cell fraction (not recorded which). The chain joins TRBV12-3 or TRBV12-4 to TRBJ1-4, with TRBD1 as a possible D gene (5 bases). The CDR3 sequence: CASNRSGEKLFF. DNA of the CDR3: TGTGCCAGCAACAGGTCGGGTGAAAAACTGTTTTTT.